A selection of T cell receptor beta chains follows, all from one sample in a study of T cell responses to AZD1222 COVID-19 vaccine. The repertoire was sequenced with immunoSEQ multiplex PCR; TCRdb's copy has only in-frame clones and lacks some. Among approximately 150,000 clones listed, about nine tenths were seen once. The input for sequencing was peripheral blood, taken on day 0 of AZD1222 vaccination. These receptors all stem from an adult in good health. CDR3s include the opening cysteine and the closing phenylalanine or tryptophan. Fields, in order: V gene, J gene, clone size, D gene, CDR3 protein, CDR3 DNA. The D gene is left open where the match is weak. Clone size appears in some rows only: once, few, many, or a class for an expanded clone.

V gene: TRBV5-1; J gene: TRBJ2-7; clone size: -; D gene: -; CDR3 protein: CASSLGGTYEQYF; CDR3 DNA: TGCGCCAGCAGCTTGGGAGGGACCTACGAGCAGTACTTC
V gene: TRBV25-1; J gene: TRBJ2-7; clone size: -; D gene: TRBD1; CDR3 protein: CASSEYGGTGGNEQYF; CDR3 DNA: TGTGCCAGCAGTGAATACGGGGGGACAGGGGGTAACGAGCAGTACTTC
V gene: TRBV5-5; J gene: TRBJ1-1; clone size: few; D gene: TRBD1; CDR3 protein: CASTLQGLPEAFF; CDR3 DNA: TGTGCCAGCACCTTACAGGGGCTCCCTGAAGCTTTCTTT
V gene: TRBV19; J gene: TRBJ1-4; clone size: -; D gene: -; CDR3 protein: CASSLPQGGVNEKLFF; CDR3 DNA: TGTGCCAGTAGCCTCCCACAGGGAGGCGTTAATGAAAAACTGTTTTTT
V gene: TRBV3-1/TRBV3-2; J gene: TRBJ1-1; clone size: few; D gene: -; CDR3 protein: CASSQRPGLNTEAFF; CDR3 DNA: TGTGCCAGCAGCCAAAGACCGGGCCTGAACACTGAAGCTTTCTTT
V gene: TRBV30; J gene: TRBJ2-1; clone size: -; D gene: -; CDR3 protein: CAWKGLANNEQFF; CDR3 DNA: TGTGCCTGGAAGGGGCTGGCGAACAATGAGCAGTTCTTC
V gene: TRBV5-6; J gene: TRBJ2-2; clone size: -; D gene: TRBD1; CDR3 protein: CASSLGQGSGELFF; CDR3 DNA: TGTGCCAGCAGCTTGGGACAGGGGTCCGGGGAGCTGTTTTTT
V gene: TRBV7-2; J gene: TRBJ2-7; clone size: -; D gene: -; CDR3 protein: CASSLDPYEQYF; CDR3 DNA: TGTGCCAGCAGCTTAGATCCCTACGAGCAGTACTTC
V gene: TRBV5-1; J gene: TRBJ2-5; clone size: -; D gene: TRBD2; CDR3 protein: CASMSSGGAVRETQYF; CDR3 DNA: TGCGCCAGCATGTCTAGCGGGGGGGCCGTTCGAGAGACCCAGTACTTC
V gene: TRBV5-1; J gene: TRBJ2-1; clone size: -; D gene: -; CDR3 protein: CASSLRGEINEQFF; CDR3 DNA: TGCGCCAGCAGCTTGCGAGGCGAGATCAATGAGCAGTTCTTC
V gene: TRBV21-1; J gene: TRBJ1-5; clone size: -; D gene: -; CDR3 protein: CASSKRGPGRPPQHF; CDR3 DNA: TGTGCCAGCAGCAAACGGGGGCCCGGGAGACCGCCCCAGCATTTT
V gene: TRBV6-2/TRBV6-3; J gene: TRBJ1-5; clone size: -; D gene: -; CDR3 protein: CASSYFGGSNQPQHF; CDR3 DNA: TGTGCCAGCAGTTACTTTGGGGGGAGCAATCAGCCCCAGCATTTT
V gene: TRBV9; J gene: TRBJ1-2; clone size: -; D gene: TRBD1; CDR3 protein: CASSVGGGTNYGYTF; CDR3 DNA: TGTGCCAGCAGCGTCGGAGGGGGCACTAACTATGGCTACACCTTC
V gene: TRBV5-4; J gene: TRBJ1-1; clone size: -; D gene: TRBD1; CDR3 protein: CASSLAGGPNTEAFF; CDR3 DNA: TGTGCCAGCAGCTTGGCAGGGGGTCCGAACACTGAAGCTTTCTTT
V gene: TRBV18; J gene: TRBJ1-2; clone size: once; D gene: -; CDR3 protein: CASSPNGGDSLGYTF; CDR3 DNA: TGTGCCAGCTCACCAAACGGTGGGGACTCCTTGGGCTACACCTTC
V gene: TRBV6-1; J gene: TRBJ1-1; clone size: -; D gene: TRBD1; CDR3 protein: CASSEDRGDTEAFF; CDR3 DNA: TGTGCCAGCAGTGAGGACAGGGGCGACACTGAAGCTTTCTTT
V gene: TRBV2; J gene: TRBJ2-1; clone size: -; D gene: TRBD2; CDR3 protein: CASIRASGGIGQFF; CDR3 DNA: TGTGCCAGCATTCGGGCTAGCGGGGGAATTGGGCAGTTCTTC
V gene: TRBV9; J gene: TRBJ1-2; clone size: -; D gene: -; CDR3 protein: CASFRRGQGYTF; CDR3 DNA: TGTGCCAGCTTCCGACGGGGGCAAGGCTACACCTTC
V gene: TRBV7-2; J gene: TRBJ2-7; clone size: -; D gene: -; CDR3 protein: CASSGRGLVSYEQYF; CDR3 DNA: TGTGCCAGCAGCGGACGGGGTTTGGTATCCTACGAGCAGTACTTC
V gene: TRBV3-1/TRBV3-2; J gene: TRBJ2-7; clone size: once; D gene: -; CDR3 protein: CASSPPGVSYEQYF; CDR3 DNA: TGTGCCAGCAGTCCCCCGGGGGTTTCCTACGAGCAGTACTTC
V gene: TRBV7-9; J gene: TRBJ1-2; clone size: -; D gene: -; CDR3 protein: CASSLQDGNYGYTF; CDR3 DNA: TGTGCCAGCAGCTTACAGGACGGCAACTATGGCTACACCTTC
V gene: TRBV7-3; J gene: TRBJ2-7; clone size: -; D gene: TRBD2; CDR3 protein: CASSLGGVYEQYF; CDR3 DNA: TGTGCCAGCAGCTTGGGAGGGGTGTACGAGCAGTACTTC
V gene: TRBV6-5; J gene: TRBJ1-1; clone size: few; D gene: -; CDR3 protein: CASRAGSTEAFF; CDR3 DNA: TGTGCCAGCAGGGCAGGGTCAACTGAAGCTTTCTTT
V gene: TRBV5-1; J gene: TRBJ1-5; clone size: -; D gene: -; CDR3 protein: CASSLGGNSNQPQHF; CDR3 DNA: TGCGCCAGCAGCTTGGGGGGGAATAGCAATCAGCCCCAGCATTTT
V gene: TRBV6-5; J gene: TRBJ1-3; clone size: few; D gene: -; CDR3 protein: CASSYSGAYSGNTIYF; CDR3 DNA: TGTGCCAGCAGTTACTCAGGGGCCTACTCTGGAAACACCATATATTTT
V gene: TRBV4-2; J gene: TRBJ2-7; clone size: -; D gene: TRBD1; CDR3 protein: CASSQETGGDYEQYF; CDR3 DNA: TGTGCCAGCAGCCAAGAGACAGGGGGGGACTACGAGCAGTACTTC
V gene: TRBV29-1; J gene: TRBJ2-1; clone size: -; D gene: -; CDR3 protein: CSVVGVRSYNEQFF; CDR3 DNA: TGCAGCGTTGTGGGGGTTCGGTCCTACAATGAGCAGTTCTTC
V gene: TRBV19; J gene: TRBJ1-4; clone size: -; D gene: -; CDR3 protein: CASSIVGWSNEKLFF; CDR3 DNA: TGTGCCAGTAGTATTGTAGGGTGGTCTAATGAAAAACTGTTTTTT
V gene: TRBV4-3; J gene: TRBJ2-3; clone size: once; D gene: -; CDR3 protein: CASSQEDVDTQYF; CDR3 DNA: TGCGCCAGCAGCCAAGAGGATGTAGATACGCAGTATTTT
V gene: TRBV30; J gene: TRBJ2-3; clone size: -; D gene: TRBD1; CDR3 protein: CAWSRGDRATDTQYF; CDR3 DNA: TGTGCCTGGAGTCGAGGGGACAGGGCCACAGATACGCAGTATTTT
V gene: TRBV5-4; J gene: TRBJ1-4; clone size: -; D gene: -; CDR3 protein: CASSLGGGHEKLFF; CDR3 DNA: TGTGCCAGCAGCTTGGGGGGGGGCCATGAAAAACTGTTTTTT
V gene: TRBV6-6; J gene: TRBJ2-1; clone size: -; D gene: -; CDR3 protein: CASSHAPDREQFF; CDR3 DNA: TGTGCCAGCAGCCATGCCCCTGACCGTGAGCAGTTCTTC
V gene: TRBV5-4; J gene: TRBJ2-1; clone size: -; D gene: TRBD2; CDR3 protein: CASRSTSGGAYNEQFF; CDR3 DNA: TGTGCCAGCAGGTCCACTAGCGGGGGGGCCTACAATGAGCAGTTCTTC
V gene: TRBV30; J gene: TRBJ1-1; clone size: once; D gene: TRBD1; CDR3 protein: CAWSQTGGTEAFF; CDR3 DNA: TGTGCCTGGAGTCAGACAGGGGGGACTGAAGCTTTCTTT
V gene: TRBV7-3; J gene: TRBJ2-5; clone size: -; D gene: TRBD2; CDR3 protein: CASSLGASGGYQETQYF; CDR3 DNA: TGTGCCAGCAGCCTAGGGGCTAGCGGAGGGTACCAAGAGACCCAGTACTTC
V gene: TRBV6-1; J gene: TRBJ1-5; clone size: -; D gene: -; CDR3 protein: CASSEGVGGWQPQHF; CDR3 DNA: TGTGCCAGCAGTGAAGGGGTTGGGGGCTGGCAGCCCCAGCATTTT
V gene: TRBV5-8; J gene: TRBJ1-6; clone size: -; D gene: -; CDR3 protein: CASSSWTGPSPLHF; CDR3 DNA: TGTGCCAGCAGCTCATGGACCGGCCCCTCACCCCTCCACTTT
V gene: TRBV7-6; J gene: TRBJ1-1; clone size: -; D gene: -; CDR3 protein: CASSLEAGERAFF; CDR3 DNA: TGTGCCAGCAGCTTAGAGGCTGGGGAACGAGCTTTCTTT
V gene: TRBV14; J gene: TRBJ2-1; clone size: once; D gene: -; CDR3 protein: CASSQLLREQFF; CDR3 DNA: TGTGCCAGCAGCCAGTTACTGAGGGAGCAGTTCTTC